This T cell receptor (beta chain) was documented in a study of shared clonotypes between healthy human individuals. Study-level results: Richness estimates generally favored naive over memory subsets.

As to this clone: Its antigen is unknown.

The authors distributed each subset's genomic DNA evenly over several immunoSEQ plates. Measured with immunoSEQ multiplex PCR; TCRdb has only the in-frame clones, and not every one. Of about 2 million clones listed, roughly 94% are singletons. Germline V lookup: CDR1 SGHNT, CDR2 YYREEE (reference sequence). The CDR3 is 14 amino acids. The ends were cut back, 0 bases at V and 6 bases at J, with 12 bases in the middle. This chain uses TRBV5-4 with TRBJ1-1; D perhaps matches TRBD1 (5 bases). The receptor comes from a man younger than 35 in good health. Sequencing used naive CD4+ T cells sorted from blood. Specified subset: CD45RA+ positively selected. For the CDR3, the DNA is TGTGCCAGCAGCTTGGCGGGCAGGGCCCCTGAAGCTTTCTTT. Amino acid sequence: CASSLAGRAPEAFF.